The rows below give T cell receptor beta chains drawn from one sample of a study of monozygotic twins with inflammatory bowel disease. After re-calling the 5' RACE reads, TCRdb lists one entry per CDR3 protein, DNA absent. Seen in this sample are over 150,000 distinct CDR3 sequences; the ten most common clones hold over 2.5%. The source material was blood. These receptor sequences come from a human donor with ulcerative colitis or Crohn's disease, or a healthy co-twin of an affected twin (not recorded which). Each CDR3 is given with its conserved first and last residue. Fields, in order: J gene, V gene, CDR3 protein.

j_call: TRBJ2-1
v_call: TRBV9
cdr3_aa: CASSVFAVPYNEQFF

j_call: TRBJ2-1
v_call: TRBV5-4
cdr3_aa: CASSWVSGRENEQFF

j_call: TRBJ2-3
v_call: TRBV24-1
cdr3_aa: CATSDSSGRHLLDTQYF

j_call: TRBJ1-1
v_call: TRBV5-1
cdr3_aa: CASSLAGATEAFF

j_call: TRBJ2-4
v_call: TRBV3-1
cdr3_aa: CASSQLPQGAKNMQYF

j_call: TRBJ2-5
v_call: TRBV9
cdr3_aa: CASSVAGGLETQYF

j_call: TRBJ2-7
v_call: TRBV20-1
cdr3_aa: CSAAQTYEQYF

j_call: TRBJ1-2
v_call: TRBV7-8
cdr3_aa: CASSLEGGPNYGYTF

j_call: TRBJ2-5
v_call: TRBV28
cdr3_aa: CASSFFRDRVIQETQYF

j_call: TRBJ1-2
v_call: TRBV20-1
cdr3_aa: CSAGGDRGLYGYTF

j_call: TRBJ2-1
v_call: TRBV11-3
cdr3_aa: CASSSKQRNEQFF

j_call: TRBJ1-5
v_call: TRBV7-9
cdr3_aa: CASSVEGSGNQPQHF

j_call: TRBJ2-7
v_call: TRBV7-2
cdr3_aa: CASSPGTGGEQYF

j_call: TRBJ2-3
v_call: TRBV5-1
cdr3_aa: CASSLEGRRTDTQYF

j_call: TRBJ2-2
v_call: TRBV15
cdr3_aa: CATSRDRGGNTGELFF

j_call: TRBJ2-7
v_call: TRBV20-1
cdr3_aa: CSARGGQGGSYEQYF

j_call: TRBJ2-1
v_call: TRBV6-2/TRBV6-3
cdr3_aa: CASSKGLLGSYNEQFF

j_call: TRBJ2-3
v_call: TRBV20-1
cdr3_aa: CSARAQGSLAVTDTQYF

j_call: TRBJ1-1
v_call: TRBV4-1
cdr3_aa: CASSQEGSIGTGDAFF

j_call: TRBJ2-5
v_call: TRBV12-3/TRBV12-4
cdr3_aa: CASRPGEMETQYF

j_call: TRBJ2-7
v_call: TRBV6-1
cdr3_aa: CASSRTPGQAEEQYF

j_call: TRBJ2-5
v_call: TRBV18
cdr3_aa: CASSSGGTGLKETQYF

j_call: TRBJ1-1
v_call: TRBV12-3/TRBV12-4
cdr3_aa: CASRDEGDTEAFF

j_call: TRBJ2-1
v_call: TRBV7-2
cdr3_aa: CASSWGVQGAYNEQFF

j_call: TRBJ1-2
v_call: TRBV5-1
cdr3_aa: CASSLAEGASAGYTF

j_call: TRBJ1-2
v_call: TRBV14
cdr3_aa: CASSRGQGMRYTF

j_call: TRBJ2-3
v_call: TRBV12-3/TRBV12-4
cdr3_aa: CASSPGQWEGTDTQYF

j_call: TRBJ2-7
v_call: TRBV28
cdr3_aa: CASSSPGLATTWGYEQYF

j_call: TRBJ2-1
v_call: TRBV6-5
cdr3_aa: CASSYSLGQGSYNEQFF

j_call: TRBJ2-7
v_call: TRBV2
cdr3_aa: CASSPYASSGSYEQYF

j_call: TRBJ2-2
v_call: TRBV7-6
cdr3_aa: CASSLVSRTGLNTGELFF

j_call: TRBJ2-7
v_call: TRBV10-3
cdr3_aa: CAIREDRGIYEQYF

j_call: TRBJ2-1
v_call: TRBV29-1
cdr3_aa: CSVTVAGGPGEQFF

j_call: TRBJ1-2
v_call: TRBV5-4
cdr3_aa: CASSLGSPRTGHGYTF

j_call: TRBJ2-3
v_call: TRBV27
cdr3_aa: CASSLSTGSTDTQYF

j_call: TRBJ2-1
v_call: TRBV7-2
cdr3_aa: CASSLAAGLYNEQFF

j_call: TRBJ2-7
v_call: TRBV5-1
cdr3_aa: CASSLESSGRYEQYF

j_call: TRBJ1-2
v_call: TRBV6-1
cdr3_aa: CAIFESGGAEYGYTF

j_call: TRBJ2-5
v_call: TRBV30
cdr3_aa: CAWNVGVETQYF

j_call: TRBJ1-1
v_call: TRBV18
cdr3_aa: CASSLIDIANTEAFF

j_call: TRBJ1-4
v_call: TRBV5-6
cdr3_aa: CASSLGGPTNEKLFF

j_call: TRBJ2-7
v_call: TRBV25-1
cdr3_aa: CASSEYGPGVARYEQYF

j_call: TRBJ2-7
v_call: TRBV5-1
cdr3_aa: CASSLTLAGVGSNEQYF

j_call: TRBJ2-7
v_call: TRBV5-1
cdr3_aa: CASSPMATRSEQYF

j_call: TRBJ1-5
v_call: TRBV20-1
cdr3_aa: CSATLGQDYQPQHF

j_call: TRBJ2-1
v_call: TRBV5-1
cdr3_aa: CASSLAVGSSYNEQFF

j_call: TRBJ2-3
v_call: TRBV7-9
cdr3_aa: CASSLKDRLASTDTQYF